What follows describes a single T cell receptor beta chain. Its antigen is as yet unknown. V was trimmed by 7 bases and J by 5 bases, leaving 14 bases between them. Germline CDR1 is SQVTM and CDR2 is ANQGSEA. The CDR3 has 13 amino acids. This entry comes from a study of vaccination and CD4 T cells after COVID-19. Overall study: There were six male and four female convalescents, and two of them were Hispanic. Median time from COVID diagnosis to post-COVID sampling was under 120 days (35 to 161).

Sequenced with the Oncomine TCR Beta short-read assay was DNA taken from cultured CD4+ T cells. Genomic DNA from cultured CD4+ T cells was extracted. TCRdb redid the calling of the PCR reads with MiXCR, one entry per CDR3 protein. The repertoire holds roughly 9,000 distinct CDR3 sequences, with roughly 48% as singletons. Treatment noted: 10-day PBMC culture with coronavirus spike peptide pools or control peptides (ViraFEST assay). Researchers collected the unexposed donor's CD4+ T cells before the COVID-19 pandemic (2011-2018). The rearrangement links TRBV29-1 to TRBJ2-2; no clear D. Specimen: CD4+ T cells from blood, cultured in vitro. This clonotype originated in a human donor in good health. CDR3 amino acids: CSALRHLTGELFF. CDR3 nucleotides: TGCAGCGCCCTACGCCACCTAACCGGGGAGCTGTTTTTT.